This TCR beta chain is drawn from a study of blood T cell repertoires in COVID-19. At the level of the study: COVID-19 samples, acute and convalescent, were from the United States, Italy and Spain.

As processed by the authors: For nucleated cells, counts were estimated from reference gene primer amplification. The protocol was immunoSEQ multiplex PCR, while the TCRdb copy is restricted to in-frame clones and leaves out a portion. For V, J and clone size, that table is used; D and trimming come from the DNA. The table has about 74,000 clones, 90% seen once. The receptor was isolated from a middle-aged man with acute or convalescent COVID-19. Sample: peripheral blood.

The CDR3 DNA reads as TGTGCCAGCAGCTTAGTTGGACAGATGGTTACTGAAGCTTTCTTT. This gives the protein CASSLVGQMVTEAFF. V usage is TRBV7-2 and J usage is TRBJ1-1; tentatively, D is TRBD1 (6 bases). V lost 1 base and J lost 5, with 14 bases in between. The germline V gene has CDR1 SGHTA and CDR2 FQGNSA. This CDR3 is built from 15 residues.